This is a list of T cell receptor beta chains from one sample in a study of cytomegalovirus exposure and HLA in healthy donors. The table came from immunoSEQ multiplex PCR; TCRdb's copy has only in-frame clones and leaves some out. The data show about 300,000 clones, roughly 90% seen once. Sequenced: PBMCs. Every receptor here comes from a woman between 18 and 29 years old in good health and CMV-seronegative. CDR3s include the opening cysteine and the closing phenylalanine or tryptophan. The D gene is left open where the match is weak. The size field is filled for only some rows; it gives once, few, many or a size class.

TRBJ1-1,TRBV30,.,.,TGTGCCTGGAGTGTACTCCCAGGGATGAACACTGAAGCTTTCTTT,CAWSVLPGMNTEAFF
TRBJ2-5,TRBV6-1,TRBD2,once,TGTGCCAGCATCCTGGGAGGGAGCCACCAAGAGACCCAGTACTTC,CASILGGSHQETQYF
TRBJ1-2,TRBV4-1,.,once,TGCGCCAGCAGCCCCAGACAGGAAATCTATGGCTACACCTTC,CASSPRQEIYGYTF
TRBJ2-1,TRBV15,TRBD2,.,TGTGCCACCAGCACAGAGCGACTAGCGGGGAGCGATGAGCAGTTCTTC,CATSTERLAGSDEQFF
TRBJ1-6,TRBV4-2,.,.,TGTGCCAGCAGCCAGGAGGGGACCGCTCTGGGGAGGGACCCCCTCCACTTT,CASSQEGTALGRDPLHF
TRBJ2-7,TRBV7-3,.,.,TGTGCCAGCAGCCCGGCCCTAGCACCAACATACGAGCAGTACTTC,CASSPALAPTYEQYF
TRBJ1-5,TRBV12-5,.,.,TGTGCTAGTGGTTTGGGAGAGCCACCCCAGCATTTT,CASGLGEPPQHF
TRBJ2-2,TRBV27,TRBD2,.,TGTGCCAGCAGGCCCCCCCCTAGCGGGAGATCAATCACCGGGGAGCTGTTTTTT,CASRPPPSGRSITGELFF
TRBJ2-7,TRBV6-5,TRBD2,.,TGTGCCAGCAGCAGATTCCGGGACTACTACGAGCAGTACTTC,CASSRFRDYYEQYF
TRBJ1-2,TRBV5-6,TRBD1,.,TGTGCCAGCAGTTACACAGGGACAGGGAAAGCCTATGGCTACACCTTC,CASSYTGTGKAYGYTF
TRBJ2-5,TRBV2,.,.,TGTGCCAGCAGTCCCCTCGAAGGAGTGGAGACCCAGTACTTC,CASSPLEGVETQYF
TRBJ2-3,TRBV19,TRBD2,.,TGTGCCAGTAGTGAATGGGGACTAGCGGGAGGGGCCACAGATACGCAGTATTTT,CASSEWGLAGGATDTQYF
TRBJ2-7,TRBV2,.,.,TGTGCCAGCAGTGAAATCGACTACGCCACCTACGAGCAGTACTTC,CASSEIDYATYEQYF
TRBJ2-3,TRBV19,TRBD1,.,TGTGCCAGTAGCCATGGACAGGGTCCCACAGATACGCAGTATTTT,CASSHGQGPTDTQYF
TRBJ2-2,TRBV6-6,TRBD1,.,TGTGCCAGCAGTTACGAGGACAGGGACGCCGGGGAGCTGTTTTTT,CASSYEDRDAGELFF
TRBJ1-1,TRBV6-4,.,.,TGTGCCAGCAGCAGGGAAGAGGACACTGAAGCTTTCTTT,CASSREEDTEAFF
TRBJ2-7,TRBV7-2,.,.,TGTGCCAGCAGCTTAAGTCCGGTCCGGTCCTACGAGCAGTACTTC,CASSLSPVRSYEQYF
TRBJ1-1,TRBV28,TRBD1,.,TGTGCCAGCAGTTGGGGACAGGTGAACACTGAAGCTTTCTTT,CASSWGQVNTEAFF
TRBJ2-5,TRBV9,.,.,TGTGCCAGCAGCGTCGGGGGAGGACCACAAGAGACCCAGTACTTC,CASSVGGGPQETQYF
TRBJ1-3,TRBV19,.,few,TGTGCCAGTAGTATAAAGGTGGCGGGACTCCTGGCTGGAAACACCATATATTTT,CASSIKVAGLLAGNTIYF
TRBJ2-1,TRBV11-2,TRBD2,.,TGTGCCAGCAGCTTAGTGGCGGGAGGGCCCGGTGAGCAGTTCTTC,CASSLVAGGPGEQFF
TRBJ2-7,TRBV29-1,.,.,TGCAGCGTTGAATCAGGGGCCTACGAGCAGTACTTC,CSVESGAYEQYF
TRBJ2-7,TRBV28,TRBD1,.,TGTGCCAGCAGTCACCGGACCCGGGACAGATCCTACGAGCAGTACTTC,CASSHRTRDRSYEQYF
TRBJ2-5,TRBV6-7,TRBD2,.,TGTGCCAGCAGTTACTCTGGGGGAGGGAGCGATTGGACCCAGTACTTC,CASSYSGGGSDWTQYF
TRBJ2-7,TRBV25-1,.,.,TGTGCCAGCAGTGGTTACAGGGACCACGAGCAGTACTTC,CASSGYRDHEQYF
TRBJ2-3,TRBV10-2,TRBD2,.,TGCGCCAGCAGCGAGACTAGCGGGATTAGCACAGATACGCAGTATTTT,CASSETSGISTDTQYF
TRBJ2-1,TRBV5-1,TRBD1,.,TGCGCCAGCAGCTTGGGCCTGGACAGGGGGCGCGGTGAGCAGTTCTTC,CASSLGLDRGRGEQFF
TRBJ2-7,TRBV18,.,.,TGTGCCAGCTCCCTAGGACAGTTTTACGAGCAGTACTTC,CASSLGQFYEQYF
TRBJ2-2,TRBV9,.,.,TGTGCCAGCAGCGTAGCTACGGGGGTGAACACCGGGGAGCTGTTTTTT,CASSVATGVNTGELFF
TRBJ2-7,TRBV6-5,.,.,TGTGCCAGCAGTGACAGTTCCGAGCAGTACTTC,CASSDSSEQYF
TRBJ2-7,TRBV2,TRBD2,.,TGTGCCAGCAGTGAACTAGCGGGATCCTACGAGCAGTACTTC,CASSELAGSYEQYF
TRBJ2-2,TRBV7-2,.,.,TGTGCCAGCAGCTTCGGAAGGGGGTCCACCGGGGAGCTGTTTTTT,CASSFGRGSTGELFF
TRBJ2-7,TRBV11-1,TRBD1,.,TGTGCCAGCAGCTTCGGGACAGGTTCTTCCTACGAGCAGTACTTC,CASSFGTGSSYEQYF
TRBJ1-6,TRBV6-1,TRBD1,.,TGTGCCAGCAGTGAAGCGTCAGGGACAGGGGGCAATTCACCCCTCCACTTT,CASSEASGTGGNSPLHF
TRBJ2-1,TRBV2,.,.,TGTGCCAGCACAGAGGTATTCAATGAGCAGTTCTTC,CASTEVFNEQFF
TRBJ2-7,TRBV4-2,.,.,TGTGCCAGCAGCCAAGACAACATGGGAGGAGGATACGAGCAGTACTTC,CASSQDNMGGGYEQYF
TRBJ1-1,TRBV6-5,.,.,TGTGCCAGCAACCTCGGGAGGAACACTGAAGCTTTCTTT,CASNLGRNTEAFF
TRBJ2-7,TRBV6-5,TRBD2,.,TGTGCCAGCAGTTACTCTGCGGGAGCCTCCTACGAGCAGTACTTC,CASSYSAGASYEQYF
TRBJ1-1,TRBV6-1,TRBD1,.,TGTGCCAGCACGTCAGGGGGCTCTGACACTGAAGCTTTCTTT,CASTSGGSDTEAFF
TRBJ1-4,TRBV15,.,once,TGTGCCACCAGCAGAGATTTGGCAGATGAAAAACTGTTTTTT,CATSRDLADEKLFF
TRBJ2-3,TRBV27,.,.,TGTGCCAGCAGTTTATACCGGGATGAGACAGATACGCAGTATTTT,CASSLYRDETDTQYF
TRBJ2-7,TRBV27,TRBD2,few,TGTGCCAGCAGCCGAGCGGGAGAGGCCTACGAGCAGTACTTC,CASSRAGEAYEQYF
TRBJ2-1,TRBV30,TRBD2,.,TGTGCCTGGACTAGCGGGGACCATTCCTACAATGAGCAGTTCTTC,CAWTSGDHSYNEQFF